This T cell receptor beta chain was sequenced for a study of blood T cell repertoires in COVID-19. Study summary: The study drew acute and convalescent COVID-19 samples from the United States, Italy and Spain. T cells, B-cell-depleted T cells, or PBMCs provided the cDNA or gDNA that served as material.

TCRdb keeps only in-frame clones here, not all; method: immunoSEQ multiplex PCR. The table has 200,000 to 250,000 clones, roughly 90% seen once. Unmatched junction bases numbered 4, after V lost 2 bases and J lost 7 bases. Per germline, CDR1 SGHRS and CDR2 YFSETQ. This CDR3 has 15 residues. The sequenced sample was peripheral blood. The sequence derives from a woman aged 60-75 years with acute or convalescent COVID-19. This sequence joins TRBV5-1 and TRBJ1-6, with 9 bases lining up with TRBD1. The CDR3 is CASSFLGQGNSPLHF. The CDR3 coding sequence is TGCGCCAGCAGCTTCCTGGGACAGGGAAATTCACCCCTCCACTTT.